One sample yielded the 27 T cell receptor beta chains listed below, sequenced in a study of post-analysis software for immune sequencing data. Unique molecular identifiers were built into the TCR beta cDNA libraries. Via MiXCR, TCRdb re-called the PCR reads, giving one row per CDR3 protein. The sample consists of roughly 400,000 distinct CDR3 sequences, about 39% of them appearing once. Their antigens remain unidentified. Overall study findings and caveats: Patients had higher frequencies than controls of a handful of TRBV segments, including TRBV5-6, TRBV5-1 and TRBV20-1.

Sequenced material: blood. The receptors stem from a girl aged 2-10 years with multiple sclerosis.

Only a few counts were recorded for this clonotype. The rearrangement joins TRBV29-1 to TRBJ2-1; D call uncertain. The V end lost 8 bases, the J end lost 7 bases, and 18 bases lay between the germline ends. Germline V lookup: CDR1 SQVTM, CDR2 ANQGSEA. The CDR3 spans 13 residues. The CDR3 DNA sequence: TGCAGCCTAGGGTCGCCTTCACTAAATGAGCAGTTCTTC. It specifies CSLGSPSLNEQFF.

The rearrangement uses TRBV3-1 and TRBJ1-5; weak D call: TRBD1 (5 bases). Trimming stripped 0 bases from V and 2 bases from J, with 8 bases between. Per the germline V gene, CDR1 is LGHDT and CDR2 is YNNKEL (reference sequence). The CDR3 sequence is 15 residues long. The CDR3 loop reads CASSQELGGNQPQHF. The CDR3 DNA follows: TGTGCCAGCAGCCAAGAACTAGGGGGCAATCAGCCCCAGCATTTT.

This clonotype was counted only a few times. J is TRBJ2-1 and V is TRBV21-1; the table's D call, TRBD1, has no DNA check behind it. TRBV21-1 is labeled a pseudogene. This CDR3 has 13 amino acids. In DNA form, the CDR3 reads TGTGCCAGCAGCTTGACCCCCTCGGATGAGCAGTTCTTC. Its translation: CASSLTPSDEQFF.

This clonotype was detected only once. The chain recombines TRBV7-9 with TRBJ2-1; D not resolved. CDR1 is SEHNR, CDR2 FQNEAQ, per germline (reference sequence). The CDR3 has 9 residues. V lost 5 bases and J 14 bases, leaving 7 bases between the germline ends. In DNA form, the CDR3 reads TGTGCCAGCAGCCTCCGAGAGTTCTTC. It yields the protein CASSLREFF.

This clonotype appeared a few times. The chain combines TRBV3-1 with TRBJ2-3, with 7 bases matching TRBD2. This CDR3 comprises 15 residues. With V trimmed by 2 bases and J by 2 bases, 4 bases remained unmatched. Germline CDR1 LGHDT, CDR2 YNNKEL (reference sequence). In DNA form, the CDR3 reads TGTGCCAGCAGCCAAAAAGCGGGGAACACAGATACGCAGTATTTT. Translating it yields CASSQKAGNTDTQYF.

This clonotype was recorded at least ten times. The V and J genes are TRBV7-3 and TRBJ2-1, with TRBD2 matching over 10 bases. Germline lookup yields CDR1 SGHTA and CDR2 FQGTGA. The V and J ends lost 5 bases and 3 bases, in that order; junction bases with no gene match: 4. The CDR3 is made up of 15 amino acids. CDR3 loop: CASSLAGASYNEQFF. The CDR3 DNA sequence: TGTGCCAGCAGCCTAGCGGGAGCCAGCTACAATGAGCAGTTCTTC.

This clonotype was observed a handful of times. This chain uses TRBV6-5 with TRBJ1-2, with D unresolved. Germline assignment: CDR1 MNHEY and CDR2 SVGAGI. The CDR3 runs 11 residues. The V end was cut by 5 bases, the J end by 6 bases, with 7 bases between. In DNA, the CDR3 is TGTGCCAGCAGTAGCCTCGATGGCTACACCTTC. Translating gives CASSSLDGYTF.

The genes are TRBV20-1 and TRBJ2-4; 7 nucleotides line up with TRBD2. Looked up from germline, CDR1 is DFQATT and CDR2 is SNEGSKA (reference sequence). CDR3 size: 18 residues. The V gene end was trimmed by 0 bases and the J gene end by 1 base; junction bases not matched to a gene: 12. CDR3 sequence (DNA): TGCAGTGCTAGAGACCCGCTCGGAGGGCGGGGGGCCAAAAACATTCAGTACTTC. Translating gives CSARDPLGGRGAKNIQYF.

The chain employs TRBV5-1 and TRBJ2-4; 7 bases agree with TRBD1. The CDR3 totals 14 residues. Germline V gives CDR1 SGHRS, CDR2 YFSETQ. Trimming took 7 bases from V and 0 from J; bases not matched to a gene: 4. CDR3 nucleotides: TGCGCCAGCGCCTCAGGGGGAGCCAAAAACATTCAGTACTTC. As protein: CASASGGAKNIQYF.

The V and J genes are TRBV12-3 or TRBV12-4 and TRBJ1-2; 8 nucleotides agree with TRBD1. Trimming cost V 5 bases and J 4 bases; bases outside gene matches: 6. The length of the CDR3 is 14 residues. The CDR3 DNA follows: TGTGCCAGCAGTCTTCTCGGGACAGGCTATGGCTACACCTTC. As protein: CASSLLGTGYGYTF.

There are a few counts of this clonotype. The genes are TRBV29-1 and TRBJ2-2, with D perhaps TRBD1 (5 bases). Germline values: CDR1 SQVTM, CDR2 ANQGSEA. This CDR3 is built from 15 residues. With 6 bases removed from V and 4 bases from J, the gap between germline ends came to 18 bases. The DNA of the CDR3 is TGCAGCGTCACATATCGTTTGCAGGGCACCGGGGAGCTGTTTTTT. It encodes CSVTYRLQGTGELFF.

The chain uses TRBV29-1 and TRBJ2-1, with no clear D. Deletions cut 1 base from V and 10 bases from J, with 8 bases between. CDR3 length: 11 amino acids. Germline values: CDR1 SQVTM, CDR2 ANQGSEA. The CDR3 DNA follows: TGCAGCGTTGAAGGAGGCAGAGAGCAGTTCTTC. Amino acids: CSVEGGREQFF.

On this clonotype itself: One junction end disagrees with the germline gene, perhaps due to a read error. This chain joins TRBV5-1 and TRBJ1-1, with TRBD1 identical over 10 bases. This CDR3 comprises 18 residues. Germline values: CDR1 SGHRS, CDR2 YFSETQ. The CDR3 nucleotides are TGCACCAGCAGCCGGGACAGGGGAATGCGGTTAATGAACACTGAAGCTTTCTTT. Translated, it gives CTSSRDRGMRLMNTEAFF.

This clonotype turned up a few times. V usage is TRBV5-1 and J usage is TRBJ1-1; D unclear. Trimming left V 0 bases short and J 6 bases short, with 9 bases between. This CDR3 has 13 residues. CDR1 and CDR2 (germline): SGHRS, YFSETQ. The CDR3 sequence: CASSLVDGPEAFF. The CDR3 DNA is TGCGCCAGCAGCTTGGTAGATGGCCCTGAAGCTTTCTTT.

A word on this clonotype: Its ends do not fully match the called genes, so a read error is possible. This chain uses TRBV29-1 with TRBJ1-2; possible D gene TRBD1, 5 bases. This CDR3 has 13 amino acids. CDR1 is SQVTM, CDR2 ANQGSEA, per germline. The CDR3 reads CSAEAGTLYGYTF. The CDR3 DNA reads TGCAGCGCTGAAGCCGGGACGCTCTATGGCTACACCTTC. The full variable domain, its missing parts supplied by reference TRBV29-1 and TRBJ1-2, is SAVISQKPSRDICQRGTSLTIQCQVDSQVTMMFWYRQQPGQSLTLIATANQGSEATYESGFVIDKFPISRPNLTFSTLTVSNMSPEDSSIYLCSAEAGTLYGYTFGSGTRLTVV.

This clonotype appeared a few times. J is TRBJ1-2 and V is TRBV10-3; TRBD1 is a possible D gene (6 bases). V lost 5 bases to trimming and J lost 3 bases, with 16 bases between them. The length of the CDR3 is 15 residues. Germline-derived CDR1 and CDR2 are ENHRY and SYGVKD. CDR3 residues: CAISKNDRLDYGYTF. Written as DNA, the CDR3 is TGTGCCATCAGTAAAAACGACAGGCTCGACTATGGCTACACCTTC.

This clonotype was found a few times. The chain combines TRBV9 with TRBJ2-4; perhaps TRBD1 as D (6 bases). V was trimmed by 0 bases and J by 1 base, leaving 8 bases between them. CDR1 and CDR2 from the germline V gene are SGDLS and YYNGEE. This CDR3 region has 15 residues. This chain's CDR3 is CASSVAGVAKNIQYF. CDR3 nucleotide sequence: TGTGCCAGCAGCGTAGCAGGGGTTGCCAAAAACATTCAGTACTTC.

The genes are TRBV5-1 and TRBJ2-7; possibly TRBD2 for D (6 bases). V was shortened by 0 bases and J by 5 bases, with 21 bases between the two germline ends. Germline CDR1 reads SGHRS; CDR2 reads YFSETQ. The CDR3 sequence is 17 residues long. The CDR3 here is CASSLALLAGPLDEQYF. DNA of the CDR3: TGCGCCAGCAGCTTGGCCCTACTAGCCGGCCCATTAGACGAGCAGTACTTC.

The chain employs TRBV4-1 and TRBJ2-7, with TRBD1 matching over 8 bases. Germline V gives CDR1 MGHRA, CDR2 YSYEKL. V shed 0 bases and J 3 bases; nucleotides not matched to a gene: 1. The CDR3 contains 14 residues. The CDR3, as DNA: TGCGCCAGCAGCCAAGAGACAGGGGACTACGAGCAGTACTTC. Protein sequence: CASSQETGDYEQYF.

The chain couples TRBV29-1 to TRBJ2-1; 7 nucleotides match TRBD1. The ends lost 2 bases at V and 13 bases at J; junction bases unmatched: 11. Germline V lookup: CDR1 SQVTM, CDR2 ANQGSEA. The length of the CDR3 is 13 residues. CDR3 sequence (DNA): TGCAGCGTTGAACCCCAGGGGGAAGAGACCCAGTTCTTC. It codes for CSVEPQGEETQFF.

This chain uses TRBV7-9 with TRBJ1-2; unclear D gene. Trimming shortened V by 1 base and J by 1 base, and 13 bases separated the two germline ends. This CDR3 has 16 amino acids. Germline lookup yields CDR1 SEHNR and CDR2 FQNEAQ (reference sequence). The CDR3 DNA sequence: TGTGCCAGCAGCTTAGAACCGGTGAGAAGTAACTATGGCTACACCTTC. As protein: CASSLEPVRSNYGYTF.

This clonotype was found a few times. This chain connects TRBV6-5 to TRBJ1-4; 10 positions agree with TRBD1. This CDR3 spans 14 amino acids. V lost 7 bases and J lost 6; bases outside the gene matches: 5. CDR1 is MNHEY, CDR2 SVGAGI, per germline. DNA of the CDR3: TGTGCCAGCAAGGACAGGGGGGGATATGAAAAACTGTTTTTT. Translated: CASKDRGGYEKLFF.

Notes on this clonotype: Mismatch with germline at one junction end may stem from a read error. V gene TRBV20-1 combines with J gene TRBJ1-2, with TRBD1 identical over 10 bases. This CDR3 contains 15 residues. In germline, CDR1 is DFQATT, CDR2 SNEGSKA (reference sequence). CDR3 loop: CRGGDRGFLGYGYTF. The CDR3 DNA sequence: TGTCGTGGTGGGGACAGGGGATTTCTGGGCTATGGCTACACCTTC.

This chain joins TRBV6-2 or TRBV6-3 and TRBJ1-4; D unresolved. Germline CDR1 and CDR2: MNHEY and SVGEGT. This CDR3 region has 12 residues. V lost 7 bases and J 10 bases, leaving 13 bases between the germline ends. Here the CDR3 reads CASTSTWGKLFF. CDR3 sequence (DNA): TGTGCCAGCACCTCTACGTGGGGAAAACTGTTTTTT.

This clonotype was observed a few times. V gene TRBV21-1 combines with J gene TRBJ1-4; the listed D gene, TRBD1, was not tested against the DNA. TRBV21-1 is described as a pseudogene. This CDR3 region has 15 residues. The CDR3 sequence is CASSKARQTYEKLFF. In nucleotides, the CDR3 is TGTGCCAGCAGCAAAGCGCGACAGACCTATGAAAAACTGTTTTTT.

The gene calls are TRBV28 and TRBJ2-1; 7 positions match TRBD1. CDR1 MDHEN and CDR2 SYDVKM come from the germline V gene. The V gene end was trimmed by 3 bases and the J gene end by 5 bases; junction bases not matched to a gene: 4. CDR3 length: 14 amino acids. Written as DNA, the CDR3 is TGTGCCAGCAGTTTTGAGGGGGCGGACAATGAGCAGTTCTTC. Translated: CASSFEGADNEQFF. Based on the CDR3 plus reference TRBV28 and TRBJ2-1, the full variable domain is DVKVTQSSRYLVKRTGEKVFLECVQDMDHENMFWYRQDPGLGLRLIYFSYDVKMKEKGDIPEGYSVSREKKERFSLILESASTNQTSMYLCASSFEGADNEQFFGPGTRLTVL.

J is TRBJ1-4 and V is TRBV6-6; D is unresolved. Germline CDR1 reads MNHNY; CDR2 reads SVGAGI (reference sequence). This CDR3 contains 13 residues. Trimming removed 0 bases at V and 5 bases at J, with 4 bases between. The CDR3 nucleotides read TGTGCCAGCAGTTACTCTCGGAATGAAAAACTGTTTTTT. Amino acids: CASSYSRNEKLFF.